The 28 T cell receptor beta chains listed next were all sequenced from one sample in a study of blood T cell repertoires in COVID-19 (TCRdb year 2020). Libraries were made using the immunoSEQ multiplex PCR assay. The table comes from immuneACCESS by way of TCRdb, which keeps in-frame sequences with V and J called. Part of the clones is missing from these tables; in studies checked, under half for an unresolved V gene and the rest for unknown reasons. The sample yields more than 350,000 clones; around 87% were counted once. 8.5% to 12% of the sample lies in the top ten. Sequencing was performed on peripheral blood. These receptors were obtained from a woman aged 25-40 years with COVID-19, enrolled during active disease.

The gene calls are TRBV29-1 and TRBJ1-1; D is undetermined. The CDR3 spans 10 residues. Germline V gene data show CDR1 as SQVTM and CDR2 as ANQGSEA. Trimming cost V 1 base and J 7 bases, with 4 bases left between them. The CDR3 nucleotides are TGCAGCGTTGAAGGCAGTGAAGCTTTCTTT. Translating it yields CSVEGSEAFF.

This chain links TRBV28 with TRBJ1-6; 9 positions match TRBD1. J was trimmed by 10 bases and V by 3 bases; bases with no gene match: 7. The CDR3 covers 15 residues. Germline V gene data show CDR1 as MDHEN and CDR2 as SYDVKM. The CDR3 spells CASSLGQGVGSPLHF. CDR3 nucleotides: TGTGCCAGCAGTTTGGGACAGGGAGTCGGGTCACCCCTCCACTTT.

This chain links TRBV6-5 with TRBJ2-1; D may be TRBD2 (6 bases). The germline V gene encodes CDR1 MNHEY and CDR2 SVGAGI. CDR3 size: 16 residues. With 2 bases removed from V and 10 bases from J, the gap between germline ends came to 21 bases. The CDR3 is CASSYRSAAGEEEQFF. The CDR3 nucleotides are TGTGCCAGCAGTTACAGATCGGCCGCTGGGGAGGAAGAGCAGTTCTTC.

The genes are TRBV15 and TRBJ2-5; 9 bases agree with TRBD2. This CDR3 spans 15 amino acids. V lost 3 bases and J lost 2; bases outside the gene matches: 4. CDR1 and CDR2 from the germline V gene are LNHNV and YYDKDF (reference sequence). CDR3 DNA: TGTGCCACCAGCAGCTTAGCGGGAGATCAAGAGACCCAGTACTTC. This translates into CATSSLAGDQETQYF.

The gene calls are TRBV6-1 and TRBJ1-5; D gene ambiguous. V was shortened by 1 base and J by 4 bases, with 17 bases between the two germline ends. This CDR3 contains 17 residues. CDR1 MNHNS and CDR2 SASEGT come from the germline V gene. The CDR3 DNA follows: TGTGCCAGCAGTGAAGGGTATACACGCCAGACAAATCAGCCCCAGCATTTT. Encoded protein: CASSEGYTRQTNQPQHF.

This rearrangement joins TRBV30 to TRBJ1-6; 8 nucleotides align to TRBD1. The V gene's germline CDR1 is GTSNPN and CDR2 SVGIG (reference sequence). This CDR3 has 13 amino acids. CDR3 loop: CGTGTGYNSPLHF. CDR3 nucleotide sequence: TGTGGAACCGGGACAGGCTATAATTCACCCCTCCACTTT.

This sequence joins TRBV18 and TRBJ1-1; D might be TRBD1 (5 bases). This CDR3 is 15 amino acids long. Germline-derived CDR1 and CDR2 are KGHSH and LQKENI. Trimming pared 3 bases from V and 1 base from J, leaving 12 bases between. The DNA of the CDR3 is TGTGCCAGCTCACCCCAGAGACAGCAGAACACTGAAGCTTTCTTT. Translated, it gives CASSPQRQQNTEAFF.

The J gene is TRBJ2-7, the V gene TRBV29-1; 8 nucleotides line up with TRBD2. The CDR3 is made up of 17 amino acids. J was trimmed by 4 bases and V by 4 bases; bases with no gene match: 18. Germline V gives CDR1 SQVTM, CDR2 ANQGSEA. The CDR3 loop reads CSVVGVGPSGRAYEQYF. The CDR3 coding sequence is TGCAGCGTTGTGGGCGTAGGACCTAGCGGGCGGGCTTACGAGCAGTACTTC.

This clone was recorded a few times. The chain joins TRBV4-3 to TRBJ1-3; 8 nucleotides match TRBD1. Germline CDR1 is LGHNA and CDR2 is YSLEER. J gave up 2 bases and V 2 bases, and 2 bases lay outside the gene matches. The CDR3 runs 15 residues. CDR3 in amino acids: CASSQSDRAGNTIYF. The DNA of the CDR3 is TGCGCCAGCAGCCAATCGGACAGGGCTGGAAACACCATATATTTT.

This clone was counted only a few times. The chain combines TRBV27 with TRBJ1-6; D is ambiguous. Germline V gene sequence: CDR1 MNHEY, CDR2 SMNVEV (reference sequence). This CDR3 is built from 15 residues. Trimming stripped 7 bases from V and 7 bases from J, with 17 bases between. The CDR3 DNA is TGTGCCAGCACGAGCCCGGCTAGGGAGAATTCACCCCTCCACTTT. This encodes CASTSPARENSPLHF.

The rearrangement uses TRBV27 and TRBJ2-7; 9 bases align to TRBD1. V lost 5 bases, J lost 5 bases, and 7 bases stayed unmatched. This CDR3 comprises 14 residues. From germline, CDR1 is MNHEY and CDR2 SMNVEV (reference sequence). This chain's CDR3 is CASSPPGQGHEQYF. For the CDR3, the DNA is TGTGCCAGCAGTCCGCCGGGACAGGGACACGAGCAGTACTTC.

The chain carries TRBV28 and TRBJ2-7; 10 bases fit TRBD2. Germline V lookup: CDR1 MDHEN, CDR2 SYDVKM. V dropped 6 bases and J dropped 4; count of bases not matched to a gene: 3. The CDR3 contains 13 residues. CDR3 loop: CASRAGGRYEQYF. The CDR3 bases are TGTGCCAGCAGAGCGGGAGGGCGATACGAGCAGTACTTC.

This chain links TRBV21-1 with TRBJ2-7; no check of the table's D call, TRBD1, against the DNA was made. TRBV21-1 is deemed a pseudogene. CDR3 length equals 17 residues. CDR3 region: CASSTRDHPNNSYEQYF. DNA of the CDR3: TGTGCCAGCAGCACCAGGGATCACCCAAATAACTCCTACGAGCAGTACTTC.

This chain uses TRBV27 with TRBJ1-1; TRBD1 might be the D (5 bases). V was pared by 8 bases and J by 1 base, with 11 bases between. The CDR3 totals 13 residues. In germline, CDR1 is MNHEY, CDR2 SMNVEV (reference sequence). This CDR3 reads CASRPGGNTEAFF. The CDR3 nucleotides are TGTGCCAGCCGACCCGGGGGGAACACTGAAGCTTTCTTT.

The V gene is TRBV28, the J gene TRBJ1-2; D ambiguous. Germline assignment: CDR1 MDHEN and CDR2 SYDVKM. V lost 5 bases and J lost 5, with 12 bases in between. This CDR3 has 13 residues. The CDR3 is CASSDTWEYGYTF. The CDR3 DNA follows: TGTGCCAGCAGTGATACCTGGGAGTATGGCTACACCTTC.

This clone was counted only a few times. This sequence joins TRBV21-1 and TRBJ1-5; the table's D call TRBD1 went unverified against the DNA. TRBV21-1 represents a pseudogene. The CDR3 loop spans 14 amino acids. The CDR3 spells CASSSRDNYQPQHF. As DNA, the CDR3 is TGTGCCAGCAGCTCCCGGGACAACTATCAGCCCCAGCATTTT.

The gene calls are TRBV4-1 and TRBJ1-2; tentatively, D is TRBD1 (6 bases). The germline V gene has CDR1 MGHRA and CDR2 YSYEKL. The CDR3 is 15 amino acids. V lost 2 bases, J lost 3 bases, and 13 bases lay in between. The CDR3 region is CASSQSITGHYGYTF. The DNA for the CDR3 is TGCGCCAGCAGCCAATCGATAACAGGGCACTATGGCTACACCTTC.

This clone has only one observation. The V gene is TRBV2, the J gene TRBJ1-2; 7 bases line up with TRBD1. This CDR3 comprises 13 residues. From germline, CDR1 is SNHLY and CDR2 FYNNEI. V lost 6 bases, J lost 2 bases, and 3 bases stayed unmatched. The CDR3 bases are TGTGCCAGCAGGGGACAGATCAACTATGGCTACACCTTC. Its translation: CASRGQINYGYTF.

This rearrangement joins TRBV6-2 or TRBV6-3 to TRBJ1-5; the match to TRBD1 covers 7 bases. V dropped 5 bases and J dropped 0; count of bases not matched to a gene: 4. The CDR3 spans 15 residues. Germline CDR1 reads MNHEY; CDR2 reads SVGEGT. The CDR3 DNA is TGTGCCAGCAGTGTACAGGGGAATAGCAATCAGCCCCAGCATTTT. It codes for CASSVQGNSNQPQHF.

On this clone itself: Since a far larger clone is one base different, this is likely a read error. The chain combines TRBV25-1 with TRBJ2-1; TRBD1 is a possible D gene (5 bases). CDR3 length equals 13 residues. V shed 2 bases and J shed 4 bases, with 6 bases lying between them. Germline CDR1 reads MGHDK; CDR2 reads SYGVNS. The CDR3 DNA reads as TGTGCCAGCAGTGAAGGGGCGTACAATGAGCAGTTCTTC. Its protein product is CASSEGAYNEQFF.

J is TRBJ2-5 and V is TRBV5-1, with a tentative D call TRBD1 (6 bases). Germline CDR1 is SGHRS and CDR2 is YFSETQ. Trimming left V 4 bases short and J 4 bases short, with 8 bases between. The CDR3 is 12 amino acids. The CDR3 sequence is CASSPDRETQYF. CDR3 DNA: TGCGCCAGCAGCCCGGACAGAGAGACCCAGTACTTC. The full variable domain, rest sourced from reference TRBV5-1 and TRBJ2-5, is KAGVTQTPRYLIKTRGQQVTLSCSPISGHRSVSWYQQTPGQGLQFLFEYFSETQRNKGNFPGRFSGRQFSNSRSEMNVSTLELGDSALYLCASSPDRETQYFGPGTRLLVL.

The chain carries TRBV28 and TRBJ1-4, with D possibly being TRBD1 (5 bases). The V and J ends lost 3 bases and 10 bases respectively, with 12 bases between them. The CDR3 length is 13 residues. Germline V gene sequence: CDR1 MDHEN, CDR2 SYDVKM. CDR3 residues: CASSLTRVGKLFF. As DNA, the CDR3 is TGTGCCAGCAGTTTGACCAGGGTCGGAAAACTGTTTTTT.

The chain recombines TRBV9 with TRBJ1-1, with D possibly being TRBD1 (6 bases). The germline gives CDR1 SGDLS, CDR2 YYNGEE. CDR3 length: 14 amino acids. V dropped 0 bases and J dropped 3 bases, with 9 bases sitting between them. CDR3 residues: CASSVVDRYTEAFF. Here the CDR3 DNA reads TGTGCCAGCAGCGTAGTCGACAGGTACACTGAAGCTTTCTTT. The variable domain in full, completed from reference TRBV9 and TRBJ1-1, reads DSGVTQTPKHLITATGQRVTLRCSPRSGDLSVYWYQQSLDQGLQFLIQYYNGEERAKGNILERFSAQQFPDLHSELNLSSLELGDSALYFCASSVVDRYTEAFFGQGTRLTVV.

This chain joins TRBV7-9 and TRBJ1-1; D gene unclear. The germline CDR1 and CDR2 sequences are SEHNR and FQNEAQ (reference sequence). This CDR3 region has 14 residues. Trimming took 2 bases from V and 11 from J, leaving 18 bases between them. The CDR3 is CASSLTGGLFIAFF. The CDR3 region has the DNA TGTGCCAGCAGCTTAACCGGCGGCTTATTTATCGCTTTCTTT.

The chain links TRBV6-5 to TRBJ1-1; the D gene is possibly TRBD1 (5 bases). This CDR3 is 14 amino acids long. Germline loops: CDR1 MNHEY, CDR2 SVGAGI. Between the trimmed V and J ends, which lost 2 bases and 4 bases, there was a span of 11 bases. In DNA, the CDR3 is TGTGCCAGCAGTTACCAGGGCTGGGCCACTGAAGCTTTCTTT. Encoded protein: CASSYQGWATEAFF.

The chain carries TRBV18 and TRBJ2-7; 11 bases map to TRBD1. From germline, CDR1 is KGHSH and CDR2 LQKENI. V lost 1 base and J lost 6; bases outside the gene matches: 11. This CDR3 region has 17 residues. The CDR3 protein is CASSPRRTGGSGSEQYF. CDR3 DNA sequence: TGTGCCAGCTCACCACGCAGGACAGGGGGCAGTGGTAGCGAGCAGTACTTC.

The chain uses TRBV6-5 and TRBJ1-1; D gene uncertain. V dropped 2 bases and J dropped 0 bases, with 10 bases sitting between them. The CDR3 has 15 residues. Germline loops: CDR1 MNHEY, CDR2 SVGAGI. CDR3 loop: CASSYGRLMNTEAFF. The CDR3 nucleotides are TGTGCCAGCAGTTACGGGCGCCTGATGAACACTGAAGCTTTCTTT.

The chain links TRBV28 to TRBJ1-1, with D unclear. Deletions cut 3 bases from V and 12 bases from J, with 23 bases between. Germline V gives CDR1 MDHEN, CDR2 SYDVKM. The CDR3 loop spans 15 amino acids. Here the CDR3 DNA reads TGTGCCAGCAGTTTGTACTCGTCTGGGAGTGGAAGATCTTTCTTT. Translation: CASSLYSSGSGRSFF.